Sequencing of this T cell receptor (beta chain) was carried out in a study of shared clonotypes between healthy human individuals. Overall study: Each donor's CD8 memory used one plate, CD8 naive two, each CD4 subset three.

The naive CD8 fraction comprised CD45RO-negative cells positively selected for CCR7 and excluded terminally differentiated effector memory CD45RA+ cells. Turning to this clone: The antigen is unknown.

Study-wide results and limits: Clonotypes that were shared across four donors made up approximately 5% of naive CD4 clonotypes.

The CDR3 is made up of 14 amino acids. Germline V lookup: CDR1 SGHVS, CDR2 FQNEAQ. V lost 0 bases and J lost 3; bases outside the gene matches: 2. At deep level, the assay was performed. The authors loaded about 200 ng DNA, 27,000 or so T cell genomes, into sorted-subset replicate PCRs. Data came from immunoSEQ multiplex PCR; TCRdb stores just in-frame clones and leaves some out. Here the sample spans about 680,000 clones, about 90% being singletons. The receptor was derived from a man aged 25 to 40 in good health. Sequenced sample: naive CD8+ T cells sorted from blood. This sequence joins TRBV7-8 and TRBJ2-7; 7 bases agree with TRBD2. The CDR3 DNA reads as TGTGCCAGCAGCTTAGCGGCGGGAGACTACGAGCAGTACTTC. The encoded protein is CASSLAAGDYEQYF.